Given below is one T cell receptor beta chain in context. Its target is not known. This specimen belongs to a study of cytomegalovirus exposure and HLA in healthy donors. Both 60 Vbeta primers and 13 Jbeta primers went into the PCR. Per the original methods: A later analysis counted 80 million or so unique TCR beta chains, roughly 11 million shared. Measured with immunoSEQ multiplex PCR; TCRdb has only the in-frame clones, and not every one. V, J and clone size derive from that table, while D and trimming were established from the DNA sequence. In total, the table holds 130,000 or so clones. Overall study results and limits: Cytomegalovirus association was listed for 150 to 200 TCR beta chains.

Sequenced sample: PBMCs. The receptor was derived from a woman aged 60-75 years in good health and CMV-seronegative.

For the CDR3, the DNA is TGTGCCAGCAGCTTAGGGACTTCTGGGGCCAACGTCCTGACTTTC. Translating it yields CASSLGTSGANVLTF. The V call is TRBV11-3, the J call TRBJ2-6; D might be TRBD2 (5 bases). This CDR3 comprises 15 residues. V gave up 1 base and J gave up 1 base, with 5 bases separating them. Germline V gives CDR1 SGHNT, CDR2 YENEEA.